This T cell receptor beta chain was identified in a study of a mutant IDH1 vaccine in newly diagnosed glioma. Study-wide background: The treated population exhibited a male proportion of roughly 62%, a female proportion of roughly 40%, and a mean age of roughly 41 years.

Trimming removed 4 bases at V and 7 bases at J, with 17 bases between. The V gene's germline CDR1 is LGHNA and CDR2 YSLEER. There are 15 residues in the CDR3. Clones were sequenced by immunoSEQ multiplex PCR, and TCRdb holds only the in-frame ones, with some missing. The sample shows about 50,000 clones, roughly 89% of them seen only once. The sample's time point: baseline, week 1 (first vaccination visit). The sample's treatment: pre-vaccination baseline after standard-of-care therapy. The material sequenced was PBMCs, taken from a glioma patient treated with radiotherapy, temozolomide or both. The sequence was collected from a man between 40 and 49 years old with glioma. V usage is TRBV4-3 and J usage is TRBJ2-1, with D perhaps matching TRBD2 (5 bases). The CDR3: CASSPEASRLNEQFF. Here the CDR3 DNA reads TGCGCCAGCAGCCCAGAGGCTAGCAGATTGAATGAGCAGTTCTTC.